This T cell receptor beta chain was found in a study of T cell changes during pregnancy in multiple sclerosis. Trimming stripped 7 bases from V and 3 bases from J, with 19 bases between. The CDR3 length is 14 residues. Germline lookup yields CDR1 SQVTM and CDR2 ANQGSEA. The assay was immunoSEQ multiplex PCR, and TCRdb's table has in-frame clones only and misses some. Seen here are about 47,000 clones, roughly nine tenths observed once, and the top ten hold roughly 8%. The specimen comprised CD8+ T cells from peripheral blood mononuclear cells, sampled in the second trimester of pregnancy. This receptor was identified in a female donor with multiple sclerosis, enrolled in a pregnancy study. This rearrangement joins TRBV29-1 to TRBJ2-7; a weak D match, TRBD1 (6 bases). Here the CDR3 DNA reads TGCAGCGCAAAACAGGGCCGGGGTGGCTACGAGCAGTACTTC. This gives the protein CSAKQGRGGYEQYF.